This T cell receptor (beta chain) was found in a study of blood T cell repertoires in COVID-19 (dated by TCRdb to 2018 to 2020). As for the study more broadly: Samples from collaborators originated in the United States, Italy and Spain and spanned both the acute and convalescent phases of COVID-19. The material from the prospective study consisted of cDNA or gDNA derived from T cells, B-cell-depleted T cells, or PBMCs. Subjects who had been exposed to COVID-19, were actively infected with it, or had recovered from it provided the deeply sampled blood TCRbeta repertoires that made up the dataset. A freely available public database, intended as a resource for researchers studying the immune response to SARS-CoV-2, is where the repertoires were released. The samples were drawn from the first 160 participants of the ongoing ImmuneRACE study and from 950 to 1,500 subjects provided by 6 global collaborators. The sample metadata nearly always contained a de-identified subject ID, COVID-19 status, age in years and sex. Where available, HLA class I and class II types were taken from metadata supplied by the sample provider and were not determined by assay-based typing. Here is what the overall study found, with its caveats: How much clinical and demographic metadata was included differed by source and by participant, and the metadata was provided uncurated.

Enrolling through a virtual design, the prospective study's participants ranged in age from roughly 18 to 100 years and lived across 24 United States geographic areas. Cohort assignment in the prospective study relied on participant-reported clinical history from a screening survey and a study questionnaire. Recovered participants in ImmuneRACE Cohort 3 were defined by two consecutive negative NP/OP PCR tests, clearance by a healthcare professional, or resolution of symptoms. In the prospective study, whole blood, serum and a nasopharyngeal or oropharyngeal swab were collected from each participant by mobile phlebotomists. Additional blood draws and questionnaires over an approximately two-month period could optionally be provided by prospective study participants. Prospective study blood samples were shipped either frozen or at room temperature before DNA extraction. V is clipped by 5 bases and J by 5 bases, and the sequence between their germline boundaries is 21 bases long. The CDR3 covers 16 residues, taking in both the cysteine and the phenylalanine. Just CDR3 DNA is preserved here, 48 bases in frame from base 1. The germline V gene specifies SGHTA as CDR1 and FQGNSA as CDR2.

The immunoSEQ Assay, a bias-controlled multiplex PCR, was used to amplify TCRbeta CDR3 regions from genomic DNA. The study's processing was this. The number of nucleated cells in each sample was estimated from the amplification of reference gene primers within the assay. To quantify the absolute abundance of each unique TCRbeta CDR3 rearrangement, sequence reads were collapsed and filtered. For each sample, productive Simpson clonality was calculated as the square root of Simpson's diversity index over productive rearrangements. The immuneACCESS repertoire file appears here via TCRdb, limited to in-frame rearrangements. These files lack a portion of the clones; in checked studies, under half of the deficit traces to unresolved V genes, and the cause of the others is not known. Clonal size and the V and J genes are those of that table, whereas D and trimming came from the DNA. For this sample the table gives a few hundred thousand clones, of which 86% were detected only once. The ten largest clonotypes hold around 1.7% of the sample.

Details on this clone: Its antigen has not been determined. No base quality information exists; no much larger clone differs at one position.

The rearranged chain carries TRBV7-2 and TRBJ1-1; TRBD1 is perhaps the D gene, given 6 matching bases. The sequenced sample consisted of PBMCs or T cells enriched from blood (not recorded which). This TCR was recovered from a man aged 35-49 years who had recovered from COVID-19. The CDR3 amino acid sequence is: CASSPTLLAGDTEAFF. The nucleotide sequence is given as TGTGCCAGCAGCCCCACTTTGTTGGCAGGGGATACTGAAGCTTTCTTT.